This entry lists 12 T cell receptor beta chains sequenced from one sample in a study of shared clonotypes between healthy human individuals (dated by TCRdb to 2019 to 2021). The library was made by the immunoSEQ multiplex PCR assay. As stored in TCRdb, this immuneACCESS dataset retains in-frame rearrangements with V and J assigned. A fraction of the clones does not appear; measured against another copy, unresolved V genes explain less than half of the discrepancy, and the remainder lacks a known reason. This sample comprises about 2.3 million clones, 92% of them detected only once. Approximately 0.41% of the sample rests with the top ten. What was sequenced was naive CD4+ T cells from PBMCs. This specimen's cell subset or site label, interpreted: CD45RA+ positively selected. These receptors originate from a man between 18 and 35 years old in good health. Some clones in this sample may be carry-over from other donors' samples.

This chain links TRBV6-5 with TRBJ1-3, with D maybe TRBD1 (6 bases). The CDR3 has 14 amino acids. Per germline, CDR1 MNHEY and CDR2 SVGAGI. The V end lost 5 bases, the J end lost 2 bases, and 10 bases lay between the germline ends. This CDR3 is CASSRGTAGNTIYF. The CDR3 coding sequence is TGTGCCAGCAGTAGGGGGACGGCTGGAAACACCATATATTTT.

J is TRBJ1-1 and V is TRBV28; D gene ambiguous. With 6 bases removed from V and 4 bases from J, the gap between germline ends came to 9 bases. The CDR3 has 12 amino acids. Germline V gene lookup returns CDR1 MDHEN and CDR2 SYDVKM. The CDR3 is CASSRELTEAFF. The CDR3 DNA follows: TGTGCCAGCAGCCGAGAGCTCACTGAAGCTTTCTTT.

The gene calls are TRBV7-2 and TRBJ2-5; tentative D call: TRBD1 (5 bases). V was trimmed by 0 bases and J by 5 bases, leaving 7 bases between them. The CDR3 consists of 13 residues. Per the germline V gene, CDR1 is SGHTA and CDR2 is FQGNSA. CDR3 DNA sequence: TGTGCCAGCAGCTTAGCACAGGCGGAGACCCAGTACTTC. As protein: CASSLAQAETQYF.

The chain recombines TRBV6-5 with TRBJ2-3; no firm D call. Germline CDR1 is MNHEY and CDR2 is SVGAGI. This CDR3 has 13 amino acids. Trimming stripped 6 bases from V and 0 bases from J, with 7 bases between. The CDR3 spells CASSRPSTDTQYF. For the CDR3, the DNA is TGTGCCAGCAGCAGGCCTAGCACAGATACGCAGTATTTT.

Concerning this clone itself: This CDR3 is also generated by other DNA sequences in the sample. V is TRBV18 and J is TRBJ1-1; 12 nucleotides align to TRBD1. J was trimmed by 0 bases and V by 3 bases; bases with no gene match: 2. Germline V gives CDR1 KGHSH, CDR2 LQKENI. This CDR3 is built from 16 residues. CDR3 coding DNA: TGTGCCAGCTCACCGGGACAGGGGGCCATGAACACTGAAGCTTTCTTT. This sequence encodes CASSPGQGAMNTEAFF.

The genes are TRBV19 and TRBJ1-1, with 7 nucleotides matching TRBD1. The V gene end was trimmed by 4 bases and the J gene end by 2 bases; junction bases not matched to a gene: 4. This CDR3 has 14 amino acids. Looked up from germline, CDR1 is LNHDA and CDR2 is SQIVND (reference sequence). The CDR3, as DNA: TGTGCCAGTAGTAGGGACAGTCGTAACACTGAAGCTTTCTTT. Translation gives CASSRDSRNTEAFF.

This chain joins TRBV6-5 and TRBJ2-1; no definite D call. V was pared by 5 bases and J by 6 bases, with 14 bases between. CDR3 length equals 14 residues. The germline V gene encodes CDR1 MNHEY and CDR2 SVGAGI. The DNA for the CDR3 is TGTGCCAGCAGTCCTCACCGGCCGGGCAATGAGCAGTTCTTC. It yields the protein CASSPHRPGNEQFF.

The chain uses TRBV12-2 and TRBJ1-4. TRBV12-2 is reported as a pseudogene. CDR3 length: 16 amino acids. In DNA, the CDR3 is TGTGCAAGTCGCTTTGCCCGGATGGGGGATAATGAAAAACTGTTTTTT. Translation: CASRFARMGDNEKLFF.

The chain is built from TRBV5-6 and TRBJ1-2; D is undetermined. Between the trimmed V and J ends, which lost 2 bases and 5 bases, there was a span of 10 bases. The CDR3 extends over 13 amino acids. Germline V gene sequence: CDR1 SGHDT, CDR2 YYEEEE. CDR3 amino acids: CASSLAVMYGYTF. In DNA form, the CDR3 reads TGTGCCAGCAGCTTAGCGGTGATGTATGGCTACACCTTC. Full variable domain (rest looked up from reference TRBV5-6 and TRBJ1-2): DAGVTQSPTHLIKTRGQQVTLRCSPKSGHDTVSWYQQALGQGPQFIFQYYEEEERQRGNFPDRFSGHQFPNYSSELNVNALLLGDSALYLCASSLAVMYGYTFGSGTRLTVV.

The V and J genes are TRBV5-1 and TRBJ2-4; D not certain. Germline lookup yields CDR1 SGHRS and CDR2 YFSETQ. The CDR3 runs to 14 residues. Between the trimmed V and J ends, which lost 0 bases and 5 bases, there was a span of 9 bases. CDR3 sequence: CASSLEASQNIQYF. The CDR3 DNA sequence: TGCGCCAGCAGCTTGGAGGCCAGCCAAAACATTCAGTACTTC. The full variable domain, with the rest looked up from reference TRBV5-1 and TRBJ2-4, is KAGVTQTPRYLIKTRGQQVTLSCSPISGHRSVSWYQQTPGQGLQFLFEYFSETQRNKGNFPGRFSGRQFSNSRSEMNVSTLELGDSALYLCASSLEASQNIQYFGAGTRLSVL.

This clone was seen only once. V is TRBV4-1 and J is TRBJ2-5; D tentatively fits TRBD1 or TRBD2 (5 bases each). This CDR3 has 16 residues. Germline CDR1 MGHRA, CDR2 YSYEKL. V shed 0 bases and J shed 7 bases, with 18 bases lying between them. CDR3 DNA sequence: TGCGCCAGCAGCCAAGATAGGACTGGGGGATGGGGGACCCAGTACTTC. Amino acid sequence: CASSQDRTGGWGTQYF.

V is TRBV14 and J is TRBJ1-1; no firm D call. The ends were cut back, 0 bases at V and 1 base at J, with 12 bases in the middle. Germline V CDR1 and CDR2: SGHDN, FVKESK. The CDR3 extends over 16 amino acids. The CDR3 nucleotides are TGTGCCAGCAGCCAAGACCTCGGCCGCCCGAACACTGAAGCTTTCTTT. Amino acid sequence: CASSQDLGRPNTEAFF.